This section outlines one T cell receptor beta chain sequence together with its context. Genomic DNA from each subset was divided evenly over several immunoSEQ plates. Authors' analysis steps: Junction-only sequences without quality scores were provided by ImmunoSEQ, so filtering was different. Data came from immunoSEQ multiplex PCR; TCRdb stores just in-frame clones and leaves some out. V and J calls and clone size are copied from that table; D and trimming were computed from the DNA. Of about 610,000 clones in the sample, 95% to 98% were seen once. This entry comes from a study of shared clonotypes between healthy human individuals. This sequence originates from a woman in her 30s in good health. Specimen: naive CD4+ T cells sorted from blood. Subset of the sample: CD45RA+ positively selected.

CDR3 protein: CASSLKAGANVLTF. The CDR3 DNA reads as TGTGCCAGCAGCTTAAAGGCTGGGGCCAACGTCCTGACTTTC. The rearrangement joins TRBV13 to TRBJ2-6; D ambiguous. V dropped 2 bases and J dropped 2 bases, with 4 bases sitting between them. The CDR3 length is 14 residues. Germline V gene data show CDR1 as PRHDT and CDR2 as FYEKMQ (reference sequence).